The 16 T cell receptor beta chains in this list originate from one sample, sequenced in a study of blood T cell repertoires in COVID-19. Assay: immunoSEQ multiplex PCR; the TCRdb copy retains only in-frame clones and omits some. The sample records under 200,000 clones, 65% to 85% being singletons. Sequenced input: PBMCs or T cells enriched from blood (not recorded which). The receptors come from a woman younger than 45 who had been exposed to COVID-19.

V usage is TRBV14 and J usage is TRBJ1-1; 7 nucleotides line up with TRBD1. The CDR3 length is 16 residues. V shed 0 bases and J 5 bases; nucleotides not matched to a gene: 9. Germline lookup yields CDR1 SGHDN and CDR2 FVKESK. The CDR3 DNA follows: TGTGCCAGCAGCCAAGATCGGGCCAGGGGGAGGACTGAAGCTTTCTTT. As protein: CASSQDRARGRTEAFF.

In DNA, the CDR3 is TGTGCCGTCGGACTCGCCTACGAGCAGTACTTC. It translates to CAVGLAYEQYF. The chain combines TRBV19 with TRBJ2-7, with D possibly being TRBD2 (5 bases). The CDR3 loop spans 11 amino acids. The ends were cut back, 11 bases at V and 2 bases at J, with 10 bases in the middle. Per germline, CDR1 LNHDA and CDR2 SQIVND (reference sequence).

This clone was detected only a few times. The genes are TRBV5-6 and TRBJ2-7, with 9 bases aligning to TRBD1. Germline lookup yields CDR1 SGHDT and CDR2 YYEEEE. Unmatched junction bases numbered 14, after V lost 1 base and J lost 0 bases. CDR3 length: 19 amino acids. CDR3 protein: CASSLLSVFGQGNSYEQYF. CDR3 nucleotide sequence: TGTGCCAGCAGCTTGCTATCTGTTTTTGGACAGGGGAACTCCTACGAGCAGTACTTC. Full variable domain (rest looked up from reference TRBV5-6 and TRBJ2-7): DAGVTQSPTHLIKTRGQQVTLRCSPKSGHDTVSWYQQALGQGPQFIFQYYEEEERQRGNFPDRFSGHQFPNYSSELNVNALLLGDSALYLCASSLLSVFGQGNSYEQYFGPGTRLTVT.

The rearrangement links TRBV10-2 to TRBJ2-3; tentatively, D is TRBD2 (7 bases). Trimming removed 2 bases at V and 2 bases at J, with 14 bases between. CDR3 length: 16 amino acids. CDR1 and CDR2 from the germline V gene are WSHSY and SAAADI. CDR3 sequence reads: CASSEGGGAPTDTQYF. The CDR3, as DNA: TGCGCCAGCAGTGAGGGAGGGGGGGCACCCACAGATACGCAGTATTTT.

The rearrangement joins TRBV6-2 or TRBV6-3 to TRBJ1-5, with a possible D match to TRBD1 (6 bases). Trimming took 5 bases from V and 0 from J, leaving 14 bases between them. There are 16 residues in the CDR3. CDR1 and CDR2 (germline): MNHEY, SVGEGT. CDR3 in amino acids: CASSEYRVGSNQPQHF. In DNA, the CDR3 is TGTGCCAGCAGTGAGTACAGGGTCGGTAGCAATCAGCCCCAGCATTTT.

The chain has TRBV15 and TRBJ2-5, with TRBD2 identical over 7 bases. The CDR3 runs to 15 residues. The V segment lost 0 bases and the J segment 3 bases; nucleotides outside the gene matches: 4. Germline values: CDR1 LNHNV, CDR2 YYDKDF (reference sequence). CDR3 sequence reads: CATSRDLGREETQYF. In nucleotides, the CDR3 is TGTGCCACCAGCAGAGATCTTGGGAGGGAAGAGACCCAGTACTTC.

The gene calls are TRBV11-2 and TRBJ2-7, with D possibly matching TRBD2 (6 bases). This CDR3 has 14 residues. V was pared by 4 bases and J by 3 bases, with 13 bases between. Germline V gives CDR1 SGHAT, CDR2 FQNNGV. CDR3 in DNA: TGTGCCAGCAGCTACCGCGGGGTGAACTACGAGCAGTACTTC. Protein: CASSYRGVNYEQYF.

The J gene is TRBJ1-3, the V gene TRBV5-4; weak D call: TRBD1 (5 bases). CDR3 length equals 15 residues. The V end was cut by 2 bases, the J end by 2 bases, with 11 bases between. Germline CDR1 and CDR2: SGHNT and YYREEE (reference sequence). DNA of the CDR3: TGTGCCAGCAGCTTAAGCAGGGCGACTGGAAACACCATATATTTT. Translation gives CASSLSRATGNTIYF. Variable domain in full (rest from reference TRBV5-4 and TRBJ1-3): ETGVTQSPTHLIKTRGQQVTLRCSSQSGHNTVSWYQQALGQGPQFIFQYYREEENGRGNFPPRFSGLQFPNYSSELNVNALELDDSALYLCASSLSRATGNTIYFGEGSWLTVV.

V is TRBV19 and J is TRBJ1-2, with TRBD1 matching over 7 bases. The CDR3 runs to 14 residues. CDR1 is LNHDA, CDR2 SQIVND, per germline (reference sequence). With 6 bases clipped from V and 6 bases from J, the junction kept 10 bases outside the gene matches. The CDR3 coding sequence is TGTGCCAGTAGCTACCGGGACAGAACGAATGGCTACACCTTC. The encoded protein is CASSYRDRTNGYTF.

The chain is built from TRBV30 and TRBJ1-2, with a weak D call TRBD1 (6 bases). The germline V gene has CDR1 GTSNPN and CDR2 SVGIG (reference sequence). The CDR3 has 12 residues. V was clipped by 0 bases and J by 8 bases, with 10 bases between them. The CDR3 region is CAWSVGGQGYTF. CDR3 coding DNA: TGTGCCTGGAGTGTCGGGGGGCAGGGCTACACCTTC.

The chain carries TRBV7-9 and TRBJ1-1; D not certain. CDR1 and CDR2 (germline): SEHNR, FQNEAQ (reference sequence). The length of the CDR3 is 13 residues. V lost 1 base to trimming and J lost 1 base, with 4 bases between them. The chain's CDR3 is CASSLGENTEAFF. The CDR3 DNA reads TGTGCCAGCAGCTTAGGAGAGAACACTGAAGCTTTCTTT.

This chain joins TRBV7-9 and TRBJ1-6; D gene ambiguous. The CDR3 is 15 amino acids. Trimming cost V 5 bases and J 8 bases, with 16 bases left between them. Germline-derived CDR1 and CDR2 are SEHNR and FQNEAQ (reference sequence). CDR3 sequence: CASSPYGGPDSPLHF. CDR3 nucleotide sequence: TGTGCCAGCAGCCCGTACGGTGGGCCGGATTCACCCCTCCACTTT.

J is TRBJ2-3 and V is TRBV9; TRBD2 agrees at 14 bases. Germline lookup yields CDR1 SGDLS and CDR2 YYNGEE. The CDR3 contains 16 residues. The V and J ends lost 3 bases and 5 bases, in that order; junction bases with no gene match: 5. The CDR3 here is CASSATSGGALDTQYF. The CDR3 nucleotides are TGTGCCAGCAGCGCGACTAGCGGGGGGGCGTTAGATACGCAGTATTTT.

This clone was seen only once. Other DNA sequences in the same sample also yield this CDR3. The chain recombines TRBV5-1 with TRBJ2-2; 7 positions match TRBD1. The CDR3 sequence is 15 residues long. V dropped 2 bases and J dropped 1; count of bases not matched to a gene: 2. The germline V gene has CDR1 SGHRS and CDR2 YFSETQ. CDR3 sequence: CASSLRTGNTGELFF. The CDR3 DNA reads as TGCGCCAGCAGCTTAAGGACAGGGAACACCGGGGAGCTGTTTTTT.

The chain joins TRBV9 to TRBJ1-1; the D gene is possibly TRBD1 (6 bases). In germline, CDR1 is SGDLS, CDR2 YYNGEE. V lost 0 bases to trimming and J lost 4 bases, with 19 bases between them. The CDR3 is 17 amino acids. The CDR3 nucleotides read TGTGCCAGCAGCGTAGGGCTTACGACAGGTAGGGGCACTGAAGCTTTCTTT. It codes for CASSVGLTTGRGTEAFF.

This clone was picked up one time. The chain carries TRBV12-3 or TRBV12-4 and TRBJ1-1; 9 bases map to TRBD1. This CDR3 is 13 amino acids long. Trimming removed 3 bases from V and 11 bases from J; junction bases left unmatched: 7. This CDR3 is CASSFQTGGEAFF. CDR3 bases: TGTGCCAGCAGTTTCCAAACAGGGGGCGAGGCTTTCTTT.